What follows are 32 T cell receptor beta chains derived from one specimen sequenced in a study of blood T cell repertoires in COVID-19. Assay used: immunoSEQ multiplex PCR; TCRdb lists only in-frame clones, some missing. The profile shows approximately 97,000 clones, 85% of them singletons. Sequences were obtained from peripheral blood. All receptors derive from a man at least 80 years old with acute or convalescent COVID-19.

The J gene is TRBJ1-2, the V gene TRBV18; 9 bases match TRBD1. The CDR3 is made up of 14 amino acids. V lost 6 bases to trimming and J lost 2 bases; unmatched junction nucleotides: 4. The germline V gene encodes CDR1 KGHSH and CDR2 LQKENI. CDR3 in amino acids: CASSLGQGNYGYTF. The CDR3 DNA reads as TGTGCCAGCTCCTTGGGACAGGGAAACTATGGCTACACCTTC.

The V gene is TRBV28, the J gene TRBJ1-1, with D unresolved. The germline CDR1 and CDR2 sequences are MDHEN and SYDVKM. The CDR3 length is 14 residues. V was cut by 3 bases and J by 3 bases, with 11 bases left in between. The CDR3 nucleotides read TGTGCCAGCAGTTTTCCCGGGAGAGACACTGAAGCTTTCTTT. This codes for CASSFPGRDTEAFF.

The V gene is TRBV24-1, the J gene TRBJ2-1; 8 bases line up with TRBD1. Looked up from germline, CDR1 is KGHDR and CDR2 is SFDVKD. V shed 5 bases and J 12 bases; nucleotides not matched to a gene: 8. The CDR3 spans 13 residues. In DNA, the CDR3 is TGTGCCACCAGTGTTAAAACAGGGGGTTGGCAGTTCTTC. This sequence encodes CATSVKTGGWQFF.

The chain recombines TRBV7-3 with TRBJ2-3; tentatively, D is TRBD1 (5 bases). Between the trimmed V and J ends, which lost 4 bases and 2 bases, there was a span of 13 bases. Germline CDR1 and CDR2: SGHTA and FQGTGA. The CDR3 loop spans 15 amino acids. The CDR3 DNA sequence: TGTGCCAGCAGCTCCCCCGACAGTTACACAGATACGCAGTATTTT. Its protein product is CASSSPDSYTDTQYF.

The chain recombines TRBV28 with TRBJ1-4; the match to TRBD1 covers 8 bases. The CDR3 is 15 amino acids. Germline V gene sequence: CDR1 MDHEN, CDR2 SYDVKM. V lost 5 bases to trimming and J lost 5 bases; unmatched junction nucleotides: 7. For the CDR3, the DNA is TGTGCCAGCAGTACCCCTCAGGGGGCGAATGAAAAACTGTTTTTT. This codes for CASSTPQGANEKLFF.

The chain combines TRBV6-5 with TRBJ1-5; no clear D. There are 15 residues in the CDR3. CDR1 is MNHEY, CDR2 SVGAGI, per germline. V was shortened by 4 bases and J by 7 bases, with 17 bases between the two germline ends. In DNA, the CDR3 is TGTGCCAGCAGTTTGCTAGGAGGGCGCGGGCAGCCCCAGCATTTT. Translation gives CASSLLGGRGQPQHF.

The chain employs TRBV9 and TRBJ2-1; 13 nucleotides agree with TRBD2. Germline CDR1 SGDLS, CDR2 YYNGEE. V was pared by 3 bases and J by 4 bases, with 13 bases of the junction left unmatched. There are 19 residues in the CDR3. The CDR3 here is CASSGAGTSGIKDYNEQFF. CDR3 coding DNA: TGTGCCAGCAGCGGCGCCGGGACTAGCGGGATCAAAGATTACAATGAGCAGTTCTTC.

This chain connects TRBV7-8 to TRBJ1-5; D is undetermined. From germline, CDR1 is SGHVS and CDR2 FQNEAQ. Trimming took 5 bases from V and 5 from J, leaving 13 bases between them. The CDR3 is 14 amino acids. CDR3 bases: TGTGCCAGCAGCCCCGTGGCGGTGGATCAGCCCCAGCATTTT. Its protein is CASSPVAVDQPQHF.

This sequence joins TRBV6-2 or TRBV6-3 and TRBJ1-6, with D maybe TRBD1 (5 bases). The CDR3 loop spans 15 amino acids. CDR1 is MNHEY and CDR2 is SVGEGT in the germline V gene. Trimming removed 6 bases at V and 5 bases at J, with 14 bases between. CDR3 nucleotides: TGTGCCAGCAGCCCCAGGGTTGGGAATAATTCACCCCTCCACTTT. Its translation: CASSPRVGNNSPLHF.

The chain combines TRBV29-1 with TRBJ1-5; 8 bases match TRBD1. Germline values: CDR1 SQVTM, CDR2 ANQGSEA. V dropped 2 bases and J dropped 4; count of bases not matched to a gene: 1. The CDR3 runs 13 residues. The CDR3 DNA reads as TGCAGCGTTGAAACAGGGGGAAATCAGCCCCAGCATTTT. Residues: CSVETGGNQPQHF.

Written as DNA, the CDR3 is TGTGCCAGCAGCTTGATCAGGGGGCAATTCAATGAGCAGTTCTTC. Protein: CASSLIRGQFNEQFF. The V call is TRBV5-4, the J call TRBJ2-1; 8 bases fit TRBD1. The CDR3 covers 15 residues. Germline V gives CDR1 SGHNT, CDR2 YYREEE (reference sequence). J gave up 6 bases and V 1 base, and 6 bases lay outside the gene matches.

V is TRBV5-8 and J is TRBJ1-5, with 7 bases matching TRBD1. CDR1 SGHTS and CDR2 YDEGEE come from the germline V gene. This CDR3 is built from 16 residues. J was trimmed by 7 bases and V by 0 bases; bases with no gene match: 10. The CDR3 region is CASSLGQGVFNQPQHF. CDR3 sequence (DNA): TGTGCCAGCAGCTTGGGGCAGGGGGTGTTTAACCAGCCCCAGCATTTT. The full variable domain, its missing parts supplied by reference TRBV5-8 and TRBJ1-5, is EAGVTQSPTHLIKTRGQQATLRCSPISGHTSVYWYQQALGLGLQFLLWYDEGEERNRGNFPPRFSGRQFPNYSSELNVNALELEDSALYLCASSLGQGVFNQPQHFGDGTRLSIL.

The CDR3 protein is CATSRDSGQGGDTQYF. In DNA, the CDR3 is TGTGCCACCAGCAGAGATTCGGGACAGGGGGGCGATACGCAGTATTTT. This chain uses TRBV15 with TRBJ2-3; 11 positions match TRBD1. The CDR3 totals 16 residues. Germline CDR1 and CDR2: LNHNV and YYDKDF (reference sequence). The V and J ends lost 0 bases and 6 bases, in that order; junction bases with no gene match: 5.

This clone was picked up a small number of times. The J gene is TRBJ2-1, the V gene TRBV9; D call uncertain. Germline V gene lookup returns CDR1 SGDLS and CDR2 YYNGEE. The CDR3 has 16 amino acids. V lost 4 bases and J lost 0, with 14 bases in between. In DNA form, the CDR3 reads TGTGCCAGCAGCTTAGCCAGTATCAGCTCCTACAATGAGCAGTTCTTC. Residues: CASSLASISSYNEQFF.

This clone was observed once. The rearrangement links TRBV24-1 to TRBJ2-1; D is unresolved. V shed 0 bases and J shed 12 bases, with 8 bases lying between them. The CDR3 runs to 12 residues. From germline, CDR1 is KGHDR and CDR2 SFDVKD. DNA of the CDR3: TGTGCCACCAGTGATTTGCCCGCTAGGCAGTTCTTC. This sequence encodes CATSDLPARQFF.

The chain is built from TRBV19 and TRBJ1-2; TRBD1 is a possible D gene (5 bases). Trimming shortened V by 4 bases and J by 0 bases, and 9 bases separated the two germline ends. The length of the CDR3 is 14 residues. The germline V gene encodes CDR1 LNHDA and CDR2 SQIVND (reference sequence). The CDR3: CASSTGHSNYGYTF. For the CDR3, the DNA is TGTGCCAGTAGTACCGGACACTCTAACTATGGCTACACCTTC.

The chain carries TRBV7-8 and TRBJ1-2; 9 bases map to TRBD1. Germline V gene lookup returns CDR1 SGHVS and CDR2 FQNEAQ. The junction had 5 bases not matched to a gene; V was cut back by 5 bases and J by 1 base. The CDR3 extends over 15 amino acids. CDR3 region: CASSEQGALNYGYTF. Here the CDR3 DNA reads TGTGCCAGCAGCGAACAGGGGGCGCTTAACTATGGCTACACCTTC.

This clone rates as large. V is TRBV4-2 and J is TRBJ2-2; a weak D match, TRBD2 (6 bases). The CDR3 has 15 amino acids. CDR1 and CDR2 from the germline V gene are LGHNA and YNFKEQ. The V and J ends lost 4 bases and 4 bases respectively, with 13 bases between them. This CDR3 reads CASSPEGSGTGELFF. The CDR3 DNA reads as TGTGCCAGCAGCCCGGAGGGGTCAGGCACCGGGGAGCTGTTTTTT.

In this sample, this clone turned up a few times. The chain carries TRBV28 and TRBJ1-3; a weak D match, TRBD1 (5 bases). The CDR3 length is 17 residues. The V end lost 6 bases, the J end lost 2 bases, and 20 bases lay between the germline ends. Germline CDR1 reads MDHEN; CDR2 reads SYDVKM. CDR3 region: CASRMDVQASAGNTIYF. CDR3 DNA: TGTGCCAGCAGGATGGATGTACAGGCGTCAGCTGGAAACACCATATATTTT. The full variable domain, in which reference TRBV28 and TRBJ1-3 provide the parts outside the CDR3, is DVKVTQSSRYLVKRTGEKVFLECVQDMDHENMFWYRQDPGLGLRLIYFSYDVKMKEKGDIPEGYSVSREKKERFSLILESASTNQTSMYLCASRMDVQASAGNTIYFGEGSWLTVV.

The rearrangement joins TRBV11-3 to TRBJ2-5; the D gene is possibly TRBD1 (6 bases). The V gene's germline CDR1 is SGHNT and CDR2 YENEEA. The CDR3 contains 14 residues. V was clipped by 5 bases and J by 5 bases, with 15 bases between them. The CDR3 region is CASSPQGYGETQYF. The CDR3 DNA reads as TGTGCCAGCAGCCCGCAGGGGTATGGCGAGACCCAGTACTTC. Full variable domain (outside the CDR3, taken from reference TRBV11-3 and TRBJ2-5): EAGVVQSPRYKIIEKKQPVAFWCNPISGHNTLYWYLQNLGQGPELLIRYENEEAVDDSQLPKDRFSAERLKGVDSTLKIQPAELGDSAVYLCASSPQGYGETQYFGPGTRLLVL.

CDR3 protein: CASSQDVAGGLNEQYF. The CDR3 nucleotides read TGTGCCAGCAGCCAAGACGTAGCGGGAGGACTGAACGAGCAGTACTTC. V usage is TRBV3-1 (or the pseudogene TRBV3-2) and J usage is TRBJ2-7; TRBD2 aligns across 10 bases. The V and J ends lost 0 bases and 5 bases, in that order; junction bases with no gene match: 7. Germline lookup yields CDR1 LGHDT and CDR2 YNNKEL (reference sequence). CDR3 length: 16 amino acids.

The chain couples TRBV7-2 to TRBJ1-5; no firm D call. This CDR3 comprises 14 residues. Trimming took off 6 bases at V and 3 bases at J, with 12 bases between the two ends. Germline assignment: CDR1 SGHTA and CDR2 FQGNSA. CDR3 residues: CASSFSGSNQPQHF. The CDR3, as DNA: TGTGCCAGCAGTTTTTCAGGATCCAATCAGCCCCAGCATTTT. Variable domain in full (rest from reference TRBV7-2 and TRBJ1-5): GAGVSQSPSNKVTEKGKDVELRCDPISGHTALYWYRQSLGQGLEFLIYFQGNSAPDKSGLPSDRFSAERTGGSVSTLTIQRTQQEDSAVYLCASSFSGSNQPQHFGDGTRLSIL.

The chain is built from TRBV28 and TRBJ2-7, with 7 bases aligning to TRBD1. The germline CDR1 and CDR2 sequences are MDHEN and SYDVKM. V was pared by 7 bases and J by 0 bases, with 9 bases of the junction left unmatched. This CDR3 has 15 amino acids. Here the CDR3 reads CASTGRTGNSYEQYF. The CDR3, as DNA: TGTGCCAGCACCGGGCGGACAGGCAACTCCTACGAGCAGTACTTC. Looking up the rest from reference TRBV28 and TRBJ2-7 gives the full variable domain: DVKVTQSSRYLVKRTGEKVFLECVQDMDHENMFWYRQDPGLGLRLIYFSYDVKMKEKGDIPEGYSVSREKKERFSLILESASTNQTSMYLCASTGRTGNSYEQYFGPGTRLTVT.

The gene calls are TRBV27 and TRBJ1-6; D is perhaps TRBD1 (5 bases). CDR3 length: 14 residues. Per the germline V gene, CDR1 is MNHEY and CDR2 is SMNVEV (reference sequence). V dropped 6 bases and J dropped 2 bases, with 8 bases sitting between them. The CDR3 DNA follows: TGTGCCAGCAGGAGGACAACCTATAATTCACCCCTCCACTTT. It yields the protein CASRRTTYNSPLHF.

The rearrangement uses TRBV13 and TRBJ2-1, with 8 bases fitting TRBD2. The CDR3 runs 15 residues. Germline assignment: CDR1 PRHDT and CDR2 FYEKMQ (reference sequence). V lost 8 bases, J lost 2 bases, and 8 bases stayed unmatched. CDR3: CASLERGLAYNEQFF. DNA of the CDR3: TGTGCCAGCCTTGAGAGGGGACTAGCCTACAATGAGCAGTTCTTC.

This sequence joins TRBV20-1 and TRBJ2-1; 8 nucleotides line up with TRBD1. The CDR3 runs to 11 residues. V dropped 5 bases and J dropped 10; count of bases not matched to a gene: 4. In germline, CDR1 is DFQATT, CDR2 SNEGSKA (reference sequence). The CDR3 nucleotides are TGCAGTGCTGGACAGGGATGGGAGCAGTTCTTC. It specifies CSAGQGWEQFF.

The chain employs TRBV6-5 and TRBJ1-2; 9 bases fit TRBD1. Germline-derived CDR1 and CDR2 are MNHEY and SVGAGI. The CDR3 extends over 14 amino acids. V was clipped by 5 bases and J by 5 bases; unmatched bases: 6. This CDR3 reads CASSPDRGGYGYTF. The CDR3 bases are TGTGCCAGCAGTCCAGACAGGGGGGGGTATGGCTACACCTTC.

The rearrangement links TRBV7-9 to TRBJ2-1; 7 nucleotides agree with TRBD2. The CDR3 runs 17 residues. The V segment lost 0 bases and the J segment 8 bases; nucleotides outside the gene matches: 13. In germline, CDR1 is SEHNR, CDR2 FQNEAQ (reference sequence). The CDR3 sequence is CASSLALRTSTFDEQFF. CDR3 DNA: TGTGCCAGCAGCTTAGCTCTCCGGACTAGTACTTTCGATGAGCAGTTCTTC.

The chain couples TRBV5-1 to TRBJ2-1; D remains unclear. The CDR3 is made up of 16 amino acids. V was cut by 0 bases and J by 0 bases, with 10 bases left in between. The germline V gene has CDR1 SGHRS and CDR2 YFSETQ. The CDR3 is CASSLGSKSSYNEQFF. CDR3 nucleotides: TGCGCCAGCAGCTTGGGGAGCAAAAGCTCCTACAATGAGCAGTTCTTC.

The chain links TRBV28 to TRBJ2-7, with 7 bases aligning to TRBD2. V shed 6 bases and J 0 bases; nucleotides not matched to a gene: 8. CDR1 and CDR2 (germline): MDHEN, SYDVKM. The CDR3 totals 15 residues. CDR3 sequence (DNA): TGTGCCAGCAGCCTACTAGCGCCAAGCTCCTACGAGCAGTACTTC. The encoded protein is CASSLLAPSSYEQYF.

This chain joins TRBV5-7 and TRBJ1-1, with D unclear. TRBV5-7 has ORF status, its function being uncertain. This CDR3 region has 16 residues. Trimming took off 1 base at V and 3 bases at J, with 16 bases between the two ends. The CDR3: CASSLLSGRPDTEAFF. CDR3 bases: TGTGCCAGCAGCTTGTTAAGCGGCAGGCCGGACACTGAAGCTTTCTTT.

CDR3 protein: CATRDRGTSGYNEQFF. CDR3 DNA: TGTGCCACCAGGGACAGGGGAACTAGCGGTTACAATGAGCAGTTCTTC. V and J are TRBV19 and TRBJ2-1; 10 bases are shared with TRBD1. This CDR3 has 16 residues. V gave up 10 bases and J gave up 4 bases; unmatched junction bases: 13. Germline V CDR1 and CDR2: LNHDA, SQIVND (reference sequence).